Below are 15 T cell receptor beta chains sequenced from a single sample in a study of CD8 T cells in Susac syndrome. When the RNA was reverse transcribed, random hexamers were used with an input of roughly 0.45 to 1 ug. TCRdb processed the immunoSEQ multiplex PCR reads anew with MiXCR; each CDR3 protein has one entry. The data hold about 140,000 distinct CDR3 sequences, with approximately 96% observed a single time. Sequenced input: CD4+ T cells from PBMCs. The source of these receptors is a human donor with multiple sclerosis.

This clonotype was detected only once. The chain recombines TRBV5-6 with TRBJ1-1; D possibly corresponds to TRBD1 (5 bases). Germline V gives CDR1 SGHDT, CDR2 YYEEEE. The CDR3 has 13 amino acids. Between the trimmed V and J ends, which lost 7 bases and 4 bases, there was a span of 14 bases. The CDR3 protein is CASHVQGVTEAFF. CDR3 nucleotide sequence: TGTGCCAGCCACGTCCAGGGTGTCACTGAAGCTTTCTTT.

The chain links TRBV20-1 to TRBJ2-7; D not certain. Germline lookup yields CDR1 DFQATT and CDR2 SNEGSKA (reference sequence). The CDR3 contains 14 residues. The V end lost 3 bases, the J end lost 2 bases, and 14 bases lay between the germline ends. CDR3 sequence (DNA): TGCAGTGCTAGTAAAAGGTTTCCCCCCTACGAGCAGTACTTC. Translated: CSASKRFPPYEQYF.

The V gene is TRBV6-5, the J gene TRBJ2-5; unclear D gene. This CDR3 has 13 residues. Germline loops: CDR1 MNHEY, CDR2 SVGAGI. V was pared by 7 bases and J by 0 bases, with 9 bases between. CDR3 DNA: TGTGCCAGCATAAGGCGATACCAAGAGACCCAGTACTTC. As protein: CASIRRYQETQYF.

The chain links TRBV28 to TRBJ1-2; D might be TRBD1 (6 bases). The ends were cut back, 6 bases at V and 4 bases at J, with 15 bases in the middle. This CDR3 has 14 amino acids. Germline loops: CDR1 MDHEN, CDR2 SYDVKM. CDR3 coding DNA: TGTGCCAGCAGCCCCTGGGGGCAAACCTATGGCTACACCTTC. It encodes CASSPWGQTYGYTF.

The V and J genes are TRBV7-9 and TRBJ2-7; 8 bases match TRBD1. Germline V gene sequence: CDR1 SEHNR, CDR2 FQNEAQ (reference sequence). The CDR3 runs 15 residues. V dropped 5 bases and J dropped 1; count of bases not matched to a gene: 7. CDR3 loop: CASSTRTGLSYEQYF. CDR3 DNA sequence: TGTGCCAGCAGCACCCGGACAGGGCTGTCCTACGAGCAGTACTTC.

This clonotype was detected only once. The chain links TRBV6-5 to TRBJ1-1, with unresolved D. The germline CDR1 and CDR2 sequences are MNHEY and SVGAGI. The ends were cut back, 5 bases at V and 6 bases at J, with 16 bases in the middle. The CDR3 extends over 14 amino acids. In DNA form, the CDR3 reads TGTGCCAGCAGTCCACAGCGACCTTTCTCTGAAGCTTTCTTT. It yields the protein CASSPQRPFSEAFF.

The chain joins TRBV20-1 to TRBJ1-6; D gene uncertain. There are 14 residues in the CDR3. Germline V CDR1 and CDR2: DFQATT, SNEGSKA (reference sequence). Trimming removed 0 bases from V and 6 bases from J, with 9 bases in between. CDR3 protein: CSAREEAVNSPLHF. In DNA form, the CDR3 reads TGCAGTGCTAGAGAGGAGGCAGTTAATTCACCCCTCCACTTT.

The table lists this clonotype with a count of one. This chain links TRBV11-1 with TRBJ2-1; D possibly corresponds to TRBD2 (5 bases). V was trimmed by 5 bases and J by 7 bases, leaving 21 bases between them. The CDR3 extends over 16 amino acids. Germline lookup yields CDR1 SGHAT and CDR2 FQDESV (reference sequence). The CDR3 loop is CASSNRKAELRNEQFF. Written as DNA, the CDR3 is TGTGCCAGCAGCAATCGTAAAGCGGAGCTAAGGAATGAGCAGTTCTTC.

The rearrangement joins TRBV12-3 or TRBV12-4 to TRBJ1-2, with D uncertain. Deletions cut 5 bases from V and 0 bases from J, with 13 bases between. CDR3 length: 15 amino acids. The CDR3 reads CASSIRRVPNYGYTF. CDR3 DNA sequence: TGTGCCAGCAGTATCCGACGCGTACCTAACTATGGCTACACCTTC.

The rearrangement joins TRBV29-1 to TRBJ2-5, with unresolved D. CDR3 size: 11 residues. Germline V gene sequence: CDR1 SQVTM, CDR2 ANQGSEA. The V gene lost 6 bases and the J gene lost 5 bases, with 10 bases spanning the gap. The CDR3 loop reads CSVLWRETQYF. The CDR3, as DNA: TGCAGCGTCCTCTGGCGGGAGACCCAGTACTTC. Full variable domain (missing parts from reference TRBV29-1 and TRBJ2-5): SAVISQKPSRDICQRGTSLTIQCQVDSQVTMMFWYRQQPGQSLTLIATANQGSEATYESGFVIDKFPISRPNLTFSTLTVSNMSPEDSSIYLCSVLWRETQYFGPGTRLLVL.

The chain is built from TRBV5-6 and TRBJ2-3; D may be TRBD1 or TRBD2 (5 bases each). Trimming shortened V by 4 bases and J by 3 bases, and 15 bases separated the two germline ends. CDR1 and CDR2 (germline): SGHDT, YYEEEE. This CDR3 contains 15 residues. This CDR3 reads CASSTKRDPTDTQYF. CDR3 nucleotides: TGTGCCAGCAGCACTAAAAGGGACCCAACAGATACGCAGTATTTT.

J is TRBJ1-5 and V is TRBV15; no firm D call. The V and J ends lost 6 bases and 2 bases respectively, with 11 bases between them. CDR1 is LNHNV, CDR2 YYDKDF, per germline (reference sequence). The CDR3 has 14 amino acids. CDR3 DNA sequence: TGTGCCACCAGGGAGTTGGTGGGCAATCAGCCCCAGCATTTT. This encodes CATRELVGNQPQHF.

The chain links TRBV30 to TRBJ1-2; 7 bases fit TRBD1. CDR1 is GTSNPN, CDR2 SVGIG, per germline (reference sequence). This CDR3 spans 10 amino acids. The J segment lost 8 bases and the V segment lost 8 bases, leaving 5 bases of the junction unmatched. Written as DNA, the CDR3 is TGTGCCAGACAGGGAACGGGCTACACCTTC. It encodes CARQGTGYTF.

The chain couples TRBV27 to TRBJ2-3; D is perhaps TRBD2 (6 bases). Looked up from germline, CDR1 is MNHEY and CDR2 is SMNVEV (reference sequence). With 5 bases removed from V and 0 bases from J, the gap between germline ends came to 12 bases. The CDR3 sequence is 15 residues long. This chain's CDR3 is CASSPEGASTDTQYF. The CDR3 DNA is TGTGCCAGCAGTCCGGAGGGTGCTAGCACAGATACGCAGTATTTT.

Only a few counts were recorded for this clonotype. The J gene is TRBJ2-1, the V gene TRBV3-1; D ambiguous. From germline, CDR1 is LGHDT and CDR2 YNNKEL (reference sequence). V dropped 4 bases and J dropped 5 bases, with 6 bases sitting between them. The CDR3 extends over 12 amino acids. CDR3 nucleotide sequence: TGTGCCAGCAGCCCTGGCCACAATGAGCAGTTCTTC. Its protein product is CASSPGHNEQFF.